This TCR beta chain originates from a study of CD8+CD57+ T cells in acquired aplastic anemia. Study in general: Isolated CD4+ and CD8+ cells, once sorted, yielded DNA averaging 3.2 ug. CD4+ cells from healthy donors averaged about 9.8 million reads. Study results and caveats: Patients shared just under 30 CD8+ CDR3 sequences with controls.

It was genomic DNA that served as the template for profiling TCR beta VDJ and CDR3. TCRdb used MiXCR to reprocess the reads, holding one entry per CDR3 protein. The sample lists roughly 130,000 distinct CDR3 sequences, 48% occurring once. This clonotype occurred a few times. The antigen remains undetermined. Trimming removed 7 bases at V and 2 bases at J, with 18 bases between. Germline V gene lookup returns CDR1 SQVTM and CDR2 ANQGSEA. This CDR3 comprises 14 residues. Material: sorted CD4+, CD8+, or CD8+CD57+ T cells (not recorded which) from PBMCs. The TCR originated in a human donor in good health, serving as a control. V and J are TRBV29-1 and TRBJ2-7; no definite D call. In DNA, the CDR3 is TGCAGCGCCCTCGACGGTATCAGCACCTACGAGCAGTACTTC. Translated: CSALDGISTYEQYF.